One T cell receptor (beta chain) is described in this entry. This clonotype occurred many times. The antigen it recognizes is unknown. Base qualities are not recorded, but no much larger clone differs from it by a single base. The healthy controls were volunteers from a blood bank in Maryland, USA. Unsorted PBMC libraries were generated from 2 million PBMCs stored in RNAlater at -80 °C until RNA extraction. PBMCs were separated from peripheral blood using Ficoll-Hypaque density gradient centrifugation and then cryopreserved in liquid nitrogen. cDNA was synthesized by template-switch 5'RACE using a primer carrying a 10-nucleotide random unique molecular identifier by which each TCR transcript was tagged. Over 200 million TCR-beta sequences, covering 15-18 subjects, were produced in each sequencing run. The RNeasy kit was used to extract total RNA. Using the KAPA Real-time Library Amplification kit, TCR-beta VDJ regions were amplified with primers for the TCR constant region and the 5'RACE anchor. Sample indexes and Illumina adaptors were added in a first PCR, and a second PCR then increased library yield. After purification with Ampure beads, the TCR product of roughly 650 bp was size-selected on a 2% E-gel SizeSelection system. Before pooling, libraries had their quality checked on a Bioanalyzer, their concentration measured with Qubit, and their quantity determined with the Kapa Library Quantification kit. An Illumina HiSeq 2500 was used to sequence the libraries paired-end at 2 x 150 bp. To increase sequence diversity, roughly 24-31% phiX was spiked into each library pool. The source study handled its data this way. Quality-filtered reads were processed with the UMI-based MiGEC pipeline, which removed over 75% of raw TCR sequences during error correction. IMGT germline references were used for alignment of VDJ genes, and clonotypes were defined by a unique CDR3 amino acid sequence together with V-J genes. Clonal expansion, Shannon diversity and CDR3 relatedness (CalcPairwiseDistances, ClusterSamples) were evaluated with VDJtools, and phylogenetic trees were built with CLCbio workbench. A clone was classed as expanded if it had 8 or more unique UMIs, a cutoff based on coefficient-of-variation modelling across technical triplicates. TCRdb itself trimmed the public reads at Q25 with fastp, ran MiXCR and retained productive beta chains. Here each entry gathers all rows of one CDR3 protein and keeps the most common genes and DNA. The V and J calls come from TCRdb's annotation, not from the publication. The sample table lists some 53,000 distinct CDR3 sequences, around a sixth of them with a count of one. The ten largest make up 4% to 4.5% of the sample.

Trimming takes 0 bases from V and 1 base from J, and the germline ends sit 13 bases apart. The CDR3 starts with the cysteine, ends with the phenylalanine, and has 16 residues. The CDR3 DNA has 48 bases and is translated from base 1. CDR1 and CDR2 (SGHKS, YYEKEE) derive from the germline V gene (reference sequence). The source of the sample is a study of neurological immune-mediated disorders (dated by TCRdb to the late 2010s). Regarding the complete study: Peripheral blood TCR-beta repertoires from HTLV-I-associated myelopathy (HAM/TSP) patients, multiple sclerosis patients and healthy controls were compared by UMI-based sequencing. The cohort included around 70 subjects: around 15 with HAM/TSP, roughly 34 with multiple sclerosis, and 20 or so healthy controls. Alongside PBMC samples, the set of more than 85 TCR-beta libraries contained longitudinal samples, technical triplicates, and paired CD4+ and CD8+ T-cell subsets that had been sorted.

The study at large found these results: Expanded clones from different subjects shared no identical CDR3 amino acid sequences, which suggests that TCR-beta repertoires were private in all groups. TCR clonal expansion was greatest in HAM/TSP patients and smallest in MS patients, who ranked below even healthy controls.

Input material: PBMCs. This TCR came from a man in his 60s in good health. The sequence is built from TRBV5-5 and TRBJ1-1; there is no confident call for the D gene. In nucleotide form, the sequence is TGTGCCAGCAGCTTGGATAGGCGGCATGGGAACACTGAAGCTTTCTTT. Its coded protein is CASSLDRRHGNTEAFF.